The 32 T cell receptor beta chains below come from one sample, sequenced in a study of T cells in Graves' hyperthyroidism and ophthalmopathy. The TCR beta CDR3 regions underwent amplification using RNA transcripts as the source. When the TCR CDR3 underwent first-round RT-PCR, the HTBI primer set was used. TCRdb ran MiXCR on the multiplex PCR reads and lists one entry per CDR3 protein. Here the sample spans hundreds of thousands of distinct CDR3 sequences, over 15% being singletons. Sequencing was done on a sample of blood. The receptors were sampled from a woman aged 55-69 years with Graves' ophthalmopathy.

This clonotype appeared a few times. This chain links TRBV5-1 with TRBJ2-7, with TRBD1 matching 10 bases. The ends lost 4 bases at V and 7 bases at J; junction bases unmatched: 5. This CDR3 comprises 13 residues. Germline V gene lookup returns CDR1 SGHRS and CDR2 YFSETQ. This CDR3 is CASSLDRGLEQYF. CDR3 DNA: TGCGCCAGCAGCCTAGACAGGGGGCTAGAGCAGTACTTC.

About this clonotype: Just one base apart from a much larger clone, this may be a read error. The rearrangement uses TRBV2 and TRBJ2-7, with a tentative D call TRBD2 (5 bases). The CDR3 is 12 residues long. The ends were cut back, 6 bases at V and 5 bases at J, with 11 bases in the middle. Per germline, CDR1 SNHLY and CDR2 FYNNEI. CDR3 amino acids: CASRMEADEQYF. CDR3 sequence (DNA): TGTGCCAGCAGGATGGAGGCCGACGAGCAGTACTTC.

This clonotype has at least ten counts. This sequence joins TRBV20-1 and TRBJ1-2, with 9 positions matching TRBD1. This CDR3 has 16 amino acids. The germline CDR1 and CDR2 sequences are DFQATT and SNEGSKA (reference sequence). The V and J ends lost 4 bases and 4 bases, in that order; junction bases with no gene match: 13. CDR3 coding DNA: TGCAGTGCTAACACCGGGACAGGGATATTTTCCTATGGCTACACCTTC. The encoded protein is CSANTGTGIFSYGYTF.

The chain couples TRBV12-3 or TRBV12-4 to TRBJ1-5; a weak D match, TRBD1 (5 bases). This CDR3 spans 15 amino acids. Trimming left V 6 bases short and J 1 base short, with 13 bases between. The CDR3 protein is CASSTAWDSNQPQHF. The CDR3 coding sequence is TGTGCCAGCAGCACCGCTTGGGACAGCAATCAGCCCCAGCATTTT.

This clonotype occurred many times. This chain uses TRBV7-2 with TRBJ2-7, with 8 positions matching TRBD2. CDR1 is SGHTA and CDR2 is FQGNSA in the germline V gene. This CDR3 has 18 amino acids. V lost 1 base, J lost 3 bases, and 14 bases stayed unmatched. Here the CDR3 DNA reads TGTGCCAGCAGCTTAGATAGGTTAGCGGGGCTGTCGGGCTACGAGCAGTACTTC. Protein product: CASSLDRLAGLSGYEQYF.

This clonotype has ten or more counts. The rearrangement links TRBV4-3 to TRBJ2-2; D not resolved. V lost 4 bases to trimming and J lost 0 bases, with 15 bases between them. The germline V gene has CDR1 LGHNA and CDR2 YSLEER. The CDR3 loop spans 17 amino acids. CDR3 region: CASSPVGVGANTGELFF. CDR3 in DNA: TGCGCCAGCAGCCCAGTTGGGGTAGGCGCGAACACCGGGGAGCTGTTTTTT.

This clonotype was counted a few times. The CDR3 nucleotides read TGTGCCAGCAGCCCCTCCCCAGGCCGATCTGGGGCCAACGTCCTGACTTTC. Its translation is CASSPSPGRSGANVLTF. The chain carries TRBV7-6 and TRBJ2-6; D uncertain. This CDR3 has 17 residues. Per the germline V gene, CDR1 is SGHVS and CDR2 is FNYEAQ. Between the trimmed V and J ends, which lost 5 bases and 1 base, there was a span of 15 bases.

The rearrangement uses TRBV30 and TRBJ2-7; D is uncertain. Germline V gene lookup returns CDR1 GTSNPN and CDR2 SVGIG (reference sequence). Trimming removed 3 bases from V and 2 bases from J, with 14 bases in between. This CDR3 is 14 amino acids long. CDR3 in DNA: TGTGCCTGGAGCCTATGGGTGCCCCCCTACGAGCAGTACTTC. Encoded protein: CAWSLWVPPYEQYF.

This clonotype was counted at least ten times. The V gene is TRBV5-1, the J gene TRBJ1-1, with TRBD1 matching over 7 bases. Trimming removed 6 bases from V and 4 bases from J; junction bases left unmatched: 9. CDR1 is SGHRS and CDR2 is YFSETQ in the germline V gene. This CDR3 is built from 14 residues. The CDR3 nucleotides are TGCGCCAGCACCCGACAGGGCGCAGTCACTGAAGCTTTCTTT. This gives the protein CASTRQGAVTEAFF.

The rearrangement uses TRBV28 and TRBJ1-5; possible D gene TRBD1, 5 bases. V was pared by 2 bases and J by 6 bases, with 14 bases between. Germline values: CDR1 MDHEN, CDR2 SYDVKM. The CDR3 is 15 amino acids. CDR3 sequence (DNA): TGTGCCAGCAGTTTACCGCAGGGCGGGGGTCAGCCCCAGCATTTT. Encoded protein: CASSLPQGGGQPQHF.

This clonotype was detected ten times or more. The chain combines TRBV5-1 with TRBJ1-6; 7 bases fit TRBD1. The CDR3 extends over 14 amino acids. The germline V gene encodes CDR1 SGHRS and CDR2 YFSETQ. The junction had 4 bases not matched to a gene; V was cut back by 0 bases and J by 10 bases. Here the CDR3 reads CASSLETGRSPLHF. CDR3 DNA sequence: TGCGCCAGCAGCTTGGAGACAGGGCGATCACCCCTCCACTTT.

This clonotype has ten or more counts. The chain carries TRBV20-1 and TRBJ2-3; the D is unclear. Germline CDR1 reads DFQATT; CDR2 reads SNEGSKA (reference sequence). V lost 0 bases, J lost 6 bases, and 13 bases lay in between. The CDR3 has 14 residues. The CDR3 reads CSARDLRVGDTQYF. The CDR3 nucleotides are TGCAGTGCTAGAGATTTAAGAGTTGGGGATACGCAGTATTTT.

This clonotype has ten or more counts. V and J are TRBV29-1 and TRBJ1-2; 9 nucleotides line up with TRBD1. The ends lost 6 bases at V and 8 bases at J; junction bases unmatched: 13. Germline V gene lookup returns CDR1 SQVTM and CDR2 ANQGSEA. There are 14 residues in the CDR3. The CDR3 is CSVAGTGPSGGYTF. Here the CDR3 DNA reads TGCAGCGTGGCCGGGACAGGGCCATCAGGGGGCTACACCTTC.

This clonotype appeared many times. This chain links TRBV2 with TRBJ2-3, with 8 bases that match TRBD2. There are 14 residues in the CDR3. Trimming cost V 6 bases and J 3 bases; bases outside gene matches: 5. CDR1 is SNHLY and CDR2 is FYNNEI in the germline V gene. DNA of the CDR3: TGTGCCAGCAGCACGGGACTAGGGACAGATACGCAGTATTTT. Protein: CASSTGLGTDTQYF.

As for this clonotype: A much larger clone is a single base away; this may be a read error. The chain has TRBV27 and TRBJ1-1; 7 bases are a match to TRBD1. J was trimmed by 0 bases and V by 5 bases; bases with no gene match: 15. The CDR3 length is 18 residues. Germline-derived CDR1 and CDR2 are MNHEY and SMNVEV (reference sequence). CDR3 residues: CASSARQGNLMMNTEAFF. The CDR3 DNA sequence: TGTGCCAGCAGTGCGAGACAGGGAAATCTCATGATGAACACTGAAGCTTTCTTT.

This clonotype showed up many times. The V and J genes are TRBV6-1 and TRBJ1-1, with 8 bases matching TRBD1. With V trimmed by 2 bases and J by 11 bases, 10 bases remained unmatched. The CDR3 totals 14 residues. Germline V gene sequence: CDR1 MNHNS, CDR2 SASEGT. The CDR3 nucleotides are TGTGCCAGCAGTGAAAAGGACAGGGAGGCTAAGGCTTTCTTT. Protein product: CASSEKDREAKAFF.

In this sample, this clonotype turned up many times. The gene calls are TRBV20-1 and TRBJ2-7; D might be TRBD1 (6 bases). The CDR3 sequence is 13 residues long. Germline assignment: CDR1 DFQATT and CDR2 SNEGSKA (reference sequence). V lost 5 bases and J lost 3, with 14 bases in between. The CDR3 DNA follows: TGCAGTGCTGCCTTGGGCAGGGGCTACGAGCAGTACTTC. It translates to CSAALGRGYEQYF.

This clonotype was counted many times. The chain employs TRBV27 and TRBJ2-7; D uncertain. This CDR3 region has 13 residues. The germline V gene encodes CDR1 MNHEY and CDR2 SMNVEV (reference sequence). V was cut by 0 bases and J by 1 base, with 4 bases left in between. Here the CDR3 reads CASSLSQSYEQYF. In DNA, the CDR3 is TGTGCCAGCAGTTTATCCCAATCCTACGAGCAGTACTTC.

This clonotype was detected ten times or more. The chain is built from TRBV28 and TRBJ2-7; D is unclear. The CDR3 consists of 11 residues. The ends were cut back, 8 bases at V and 3 bases at J, with 8 bases in the middle. Germline lookup yields CDR1 MDHEN and CDR2 SYDVKM. CDR3 nucleotides: TGTGCCAGCGCAGAAAACTACGAGCAGTACTTC. Its protein is CASAENYEQYF.

This clonotype was picked up many times. V and J are TRBV28 and TRBJ2-7, with D perhaps matching TRBD1 (6 bases). CDR1 and CDR2 from the germline V gene are MDHEN and SYDVKM. The ends were cut back, 7 bases at V and 2 bases at J, with 12 bases in the middle. The CDR3 runs 13 residues. Here the CDR3 DNA reads TGTGCCAGCAACAACAGGGTCCCCTACGAGCAGTACTTC. Its protein product is CASNNRVPYEQYF.

This clonotype was seen at least ten times. The chain uses TRBV20-1 and TRBJ2-6; D ambiguous. This CDR3 region has 16 residues. V was clipped by 0 bases and J by 0 bases, with 9 bases between them. Germline V gene lookup returns CDR1 DFQATT and CDR2 SNEGSKA (reference sequence). CDR3 amino acids: CSARDIQTSGANVLTF. In DNA form, the CDR3 reads TGCAGTGCTAGAGATATACAGACCTCTGGGGCCAACGTCCTGACTTTC.

The chain has TRBV20-1 and TRBJ1-2; weak D call: TRBD1 (6 bases). Trimming shortened V by 3 bases and J by 7 bases, and 15 bases separated the two germline ends. The CDR3 covers 13 residues. From germline, CDR1 is DFQATT and CDR2 SNEGSKA (reference sequence). CDR3 DNA sequence: TGCAGTGCTAGTCAGACAGGTCGGAGTGGCTACACCTTC. Translation: CSASQTGRSGYTF.

This rearrangement joins TRBV12-3 or TRBV12-4 to TRBJ2-7; TRBD1 agrees at 7 bases. V trimming: 3 bases; J trimming: 7 bases; junction bases outside the gene matches: 9. The CDR3 covers 14 residues. CDR3: CASSFWDRSLEQYF. The CDR3, as DNA: TGTGCCAGCAGTTTTTGGGACAGATCCCTGGAGCAGTACTTC.

This clonotype was picked up many times. A read error is possible here, since a much larger clone lies one base away. The chain combines TRBV6-2 or TRBV6-3 with TRBJ2-7; D gene uncertain. V shed 6 bases and J shed 0 bases, with 6 bases lying between them. The germline V gene has CDR1 MNHEY and CDR2 SVGEGT. The CDR3 length is 12 residues. The CDR3 DNA is TGTGCCAGCAGCCCGAACTCCTACGAGCAGTACTTC. Protein sequence: CASSPNSYEQYF.

The sample holds many counts of this clonotype. The chain combines TRBV5-1 with TRBJ2-7; TRBD1 matches at 7 bases. Germline loops: CDR1 SGHRS, CDR2 YFSETQ. The CDR3 contains 15 residues. The junction had 9 bases not matched to a gene; V was cut back by 4 bases and J by 2 bases. The CDR3 is CASSVATGAPYEQYF. The CDR3 DNA reads TGCGCCAGCAGCGTCGCTACAGGGGCCCCCTACGAGCAGTACTTC.

The J gene is TRBJ2-5, the V gene TRBV6-1; 11 bases line up with TRBD2. The germline CDR1 and CDR2 sequences are MNHNS and SASEGT. V shed 8 bases and J 5 bases; nucleotides not matched to a gene: 7. CDR3 length equals 14 residues. The CDR3 DNA reads TGTGCCAGCGCGTCTAGCGGGGGGAGTGAGACCCAGTACTTC. This sequence encodes CASASSGGSETQYF.

As for this clonotype: A much larger clone is a single base away; this may be a read error. The chain uses TRBV5-1 and TRBJ2-3; TRBD2 might be the D (6 bases). V was pared by 0 bases and J by 1 base, with 15 bases between. The CDR3 length is 17 residues. Germline assignment: CDR1 SGHRS and CDR2 YFSETQ. The CDR3 DNA reads TGCGCCAGCAGCTTGGCCCCTATCGGGAGTGGCACAGATACGCAGTATTTT. Its protein is CASSLAPIGSGTDTQYF.

J is TRBJ2-1 and V is TRBV7-9; 10 nucleotides align to TRBD2. CDR1 is SEHNR and CDR2 is FQNEAQ in the germline V gene (reference sequence). V dropped 2 bases and J dropped 7; count of bases not matched to a gene: 8. The CDR3 runs to 16 residues. The CDR3 DNA reads as TGTGCCAGCAGCTTAATGCCTAGCGGGAGAGGAAATGAGCAGTTCTTC. It specifies CASSLMPSGRGNEQFF.

The sample holds many counts of this clonotype. The V call is TRBV18, the J call TRBJ2-5; TRBD1 matches at 8 bases. There are 15 residues in the CDR3. Germline V gene data show CDR1 as KGHSH and CDR2 as LQKENI. After removal of 3 bases from V and 3 bases from J, the junction contained 6 bases not matched to a gene. CDR3 region: CASSPRTGNEETQYF. The CDR3 nucleotides read TGTGCCAGCTCACCGAGGACAGGGAACGAAGAGACCCAGTACTTC.

This clonotype was counted ten times or more. V gene TRBV29-1 combines with J gene TRBJ1-1; TRBD1 matches at 7 bases. CDR1 and CDR2 from the germline V gene are SQVTM and ANQGSEA. V dropped 6 bases and J dropped 0; count of bases not matched to a gene: 4. The length of the CDR3 is 13 residues. CDR3 sequence (DNA): TGCAGCGTAAGACAGGGACTGAACACTGAAGCTTTCTTT. This sequence encodes CSVRQGLNTEAFF.

This clonotype appeared many times. V gene TRBV7-8 combines with J gene TRBJ2-7; TRBD1 matches 8 bases. From germline, CDR1 is SGHVS and CDR2 FQNEAQ. After removal of 8 bases from V and 5 bases from J, the junction contained 11 bases not matched to a gene. The CDR3 has 14 residues. The CDR3 bases are TGTGCCAGCGGCCTACAGGGGGATCAGAACGAGCAGTACTTC. It translates to CASGLQGDQNEQYF.

This clonotype was seen repeatedly, ten times or more. The rearrangement uses TRBV7-2 and TRBJ2-7; possibly TRBD1 for D (5 bases). This CDR3 has 15 residues. The germline V gene has CDR1 SGHTA and CDR2 FQGNSA. The V end was cut by 5 bases, the J end by 7 bases, with 21 bases between. The DNA for the CDR3 is TGTGCCAGCAGCGAGGACAATGCTACACCTCTGGAGCAGTACTTC. Protein product: CASSEDNATPLEQYF.